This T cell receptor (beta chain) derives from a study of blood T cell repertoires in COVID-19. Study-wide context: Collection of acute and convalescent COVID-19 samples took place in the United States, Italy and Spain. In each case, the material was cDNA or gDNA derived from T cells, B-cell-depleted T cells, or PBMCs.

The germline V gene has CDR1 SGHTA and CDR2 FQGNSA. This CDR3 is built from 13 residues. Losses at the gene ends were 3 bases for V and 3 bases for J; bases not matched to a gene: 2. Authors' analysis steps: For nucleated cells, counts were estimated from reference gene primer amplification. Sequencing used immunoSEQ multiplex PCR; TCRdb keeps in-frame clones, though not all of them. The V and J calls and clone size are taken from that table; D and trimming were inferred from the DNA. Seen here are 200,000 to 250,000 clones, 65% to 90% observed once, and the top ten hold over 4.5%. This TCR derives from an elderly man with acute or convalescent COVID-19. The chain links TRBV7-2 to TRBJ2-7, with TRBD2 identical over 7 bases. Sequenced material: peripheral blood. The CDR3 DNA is TGTGCCAGCAGCTTTGCTAGCGGCTACGAGCAGTACTTC. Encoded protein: CASSFASGYEQYF.